The T cell receptor (beta chain) under discussion was sequenced for a study of T-cell memory formation after mild COVID-19. Researchers used 5'RACE with constant-segment primers to make TCR alpha and TCR beta cDNA libraries that carry sample barcodes and UMIs. TCRdb independently ran MiXCR on the 5' RACE reads; one entry per CDR3 protein. The data hold about 340,000 distinct CDR3 sequences, with about 21% observed a single time. In the case of this clonotype: The antigen remains undetermined.

V lost 1 base and J lost 4; bases outside the gene matches: 4. Germline V CDR1 and CDR2: GTSNPN, SVGIG (reference sequence). The CDR3 totals 14 residues. Points from the study as a whole: Mostly located in CM and EM were contracting CD4+ clones, with contracting CD8+ clones located in EMRA. There was a balanced CD4/CD8 profile in clones contracting day 15 to 85, and later expanders leaned CD4+.

This chain uses TRBV30 with TRBJ2-4; 7 bases agree with TRBD2. The sequence derives from an adult woman who had mild COVID-19 (a few samples of this study predate the infection). Cell type and time point are not known. Sequenced: PBMCs or a T cell subset sorted from them (not recorded which). CDR3 coding DNA: TGTGCCTGGAGTGGCGGGGGACTAAAAAACATTCAGTACTTC. Translated, it gives CAWSGGGLKNIQYF.